Below, 13 T cell receptor beta chains from the same sample are listed, as sequenced in a study of somatic mutations in cytotoxic T cells in rheumatoid arthritis. Libraries were prepared by immunoSEQ multiplex PCR; TCRdb keeps only in-frame clonotypes and omits some of them. The sample gives approximately 12,000 clones, 74% of which show up once; 11% is in the top ten. The sequenced material came from CD8+ T cells sorted from blood. The receptor source for this set is a woman in her 40s in good health.

The chain joins TRBV11-2 to TRBJ2-7; weak D call: TRBD1 (5 bases). With 6 bases removed from V and 7 bases from J, the gap between germline ends came to 13 bases. The CDR3 is made up of 12 amino acids. Per the germline V gene, CDR1 is SGHAT and CDR2 is FQNNGV. CDR3 residues: CASRGHEMEQYV. CDR3 DNA: TGTGCCAGCAGGGGGCATGAGATGGAGCAGTACGTC.

This sequence joins TRBV7-9 and TRBJ1-1, with unresolved D. The ends were cut back, 2 bases at V and 0 bases at J, with 1 base in the middle. This CDR3 is built from 12 residues. Per germline, CDR1 SEHNR and CDR2 FQNEAQ (reference sequence). CDR3 nucleotides: TGTGCCAGCAGCTTATTGAACACTGAAGCTTTCTTT. It codes for CASSLLNTEAFF.

The J gene is TRBJ1-1, the V gene TRBV2, with TRBD1 matching over 8 bases. Per the germline V gene, CDR1 is SNHLY and CDR2 is FYNNEI. V shed 7 bases, J shed 4 bases, and the junction held 8 bases outside the gene matches. The CDR3 has 14 amino acids. For the CDR3, the DNA is TGTGCCAGCATTGGACAGGGAAGGAGCACTGAAGCTTTCTTT. This sequence encodes CASIGQGRSTEAFF.

CDR3 residues: CASSPRAGGPNEQFF. CDR3 coding DNA: TGCGCCAGCAGCCCGCGAGCGGGAGGGCCAAATGAGCAGTTCTTC. The chain links TRBV4-3 to TRBJ2-1; 10 nucleotides align to TRBD2. Germline V gene data show CDR1 as LGHNA and CDR2 as YSLEER. The trim removed 4 bases at V and 7 bases at J, leaving 7 bases unmatched. This CDR3 is built from 15 residues.

This chain uses TRBV27 with TRBJ1-1; no definite D call. The CDR3 is made up of 13 amino acids. V dropped 5 bases and J dropped 0 bases, with 7 bases sitting between them. Germline CDR1 reads MNHEY; CDR2 reads SMNVEV (reference sequence). CDR3 region: CASSLGLNTEAFF. The CDR3 nucleotides read TGTGCCAGCAGTCTGGGCCTGAACACTGAAGCTTTCTTT.

This clone occurred once. CDR3 residues: CASRSQGLVHNEQFF. The DNA for the CDR3 is TGTGCCAGCAGATCCCAGGGGCTAGTTCACAATGAGCAGTTCTTC. The chain is built from TRBV27 and TRBJ2-1; possible D gene TRBD1, 6 bases. Deletions cut 6 bases from V and 5 bases from J, with 17 bases between. In germline, CDR1 is MNHEY, CDR2 SMNVEV (reference sequence). The CDR3 consists of 15 residues.

V gene TRBV7-2 combines with J gene TRBJ2-1; D is unresolved. The V and J ends lost 5 bases and 0 bases respectively, with 5 bases between them. This CDR3 is built from 13 residues. Germline CDR1 is SGHTA and CDR2 is FQGNSA. As DNA, the CDR3 is TGTGCCAGCAGCCGCAGCTCCTACAATGAGCAGTTCTTC. This sequence encodes CASSRSSYNEQFF.

This clone was detected once. The chain is built from TRBV28 and TRBJ1-4; 10 bases agree with TRBD1. The CDR3 covers 18 residues. CDR1 and CDR2 (germline): MDHEN, SYDVKM. V gave up 5 bases and J gave up 0 bases; unmatched junction bases: 9. The CDR3 here is CASSGWTGGSSTNEKLFF. CDR3 coding DNA: TGTGCCAGCAGTGGTTGGACAGGGGGATCCTCAACTAATGAAAAACTGTTTTTT.

This clone has a handful of counts. CDR3 residues: CASLPTGSRGYTF. CDR3 nucleotide sequence: TGTGCCAGCCTTCCGACAGGGAGTCGAGGCTACACCTTC. The genes are TRBV28 and TRBJ1-2, with 7 bases identical to TRBD1. Germline CDR1 MDHEN, CDR2 SYDVKM. This CDR3 region has 13 residues. V lost 8 bases and J lost 8; bases outside the gene matches: 11.

This clone appeared a few times. The V and J genes are TRBV9 and TRBJ2-7; TRBD1 matches at 7 bases. After removal of 3 bases from V and 5 bases from J, the junction contained 2 bases not matched to a gene. Germline lookup yields CDR1 SGDLS and CDR2 YYNGEE. This CDR3 contains 12 residues. In nucleotides, the CDR3 is TGTGCCAGCAGCGCCGACAGGGACGAGCAGTACTTC. This gives the protein CASSADRDEQYF.

The V gene is TRBV27, the J gene TRBJ2-3; D call uncertain. V was clipped by 6 bases and J by 0 bases, with 10 bases between them. The V gene's germline CDR1 is MNHEY and CDR2 SMNVEV (reference sequence). The CDR3 contains 14 residues. The CDR3 is CASRSYLSTDTQYF. The CDR3 DNA reads as TGTGCCAGCAGATCATATCTTAGCACAGATACGCAGTATTTT.

The V and J genes are TRBV7-9 and TRBJ1-2; the match to TRBD1 covers 10 bases. CDR1 is SEHNR, CDR2 FQNEAQ, per germline (reference sequence). Losses at the gene ends were 3 bases for V and 8 bases for J; bases not matched to a gene: 6. CDR3 length equals 14 residues. The CDR3 protein is CASSFGTGEEGYTF. CDR3 sequence (DNA): TGTGCCAGCAGCTTCGGGACAGGGGAAGAAGGCTACACCTTC.

The chain uses TRBV10-2 and TRBJ2-3; a possible D gene is TRBD2 (6 bases). The CDR3 runs 12 residues. Per the germline V gene, CDR1 is WSHSY and CDR2 is SAAADI. Between the trimmed V and J ends, which lost 2 bases and 7 bases, there was a span of 7 bases. The CDR3 DNA reads TGCGCCAGCAGTGAGGGGGGGAATACGCAGTATTTT. It translates to CASSEGGNTQYF.